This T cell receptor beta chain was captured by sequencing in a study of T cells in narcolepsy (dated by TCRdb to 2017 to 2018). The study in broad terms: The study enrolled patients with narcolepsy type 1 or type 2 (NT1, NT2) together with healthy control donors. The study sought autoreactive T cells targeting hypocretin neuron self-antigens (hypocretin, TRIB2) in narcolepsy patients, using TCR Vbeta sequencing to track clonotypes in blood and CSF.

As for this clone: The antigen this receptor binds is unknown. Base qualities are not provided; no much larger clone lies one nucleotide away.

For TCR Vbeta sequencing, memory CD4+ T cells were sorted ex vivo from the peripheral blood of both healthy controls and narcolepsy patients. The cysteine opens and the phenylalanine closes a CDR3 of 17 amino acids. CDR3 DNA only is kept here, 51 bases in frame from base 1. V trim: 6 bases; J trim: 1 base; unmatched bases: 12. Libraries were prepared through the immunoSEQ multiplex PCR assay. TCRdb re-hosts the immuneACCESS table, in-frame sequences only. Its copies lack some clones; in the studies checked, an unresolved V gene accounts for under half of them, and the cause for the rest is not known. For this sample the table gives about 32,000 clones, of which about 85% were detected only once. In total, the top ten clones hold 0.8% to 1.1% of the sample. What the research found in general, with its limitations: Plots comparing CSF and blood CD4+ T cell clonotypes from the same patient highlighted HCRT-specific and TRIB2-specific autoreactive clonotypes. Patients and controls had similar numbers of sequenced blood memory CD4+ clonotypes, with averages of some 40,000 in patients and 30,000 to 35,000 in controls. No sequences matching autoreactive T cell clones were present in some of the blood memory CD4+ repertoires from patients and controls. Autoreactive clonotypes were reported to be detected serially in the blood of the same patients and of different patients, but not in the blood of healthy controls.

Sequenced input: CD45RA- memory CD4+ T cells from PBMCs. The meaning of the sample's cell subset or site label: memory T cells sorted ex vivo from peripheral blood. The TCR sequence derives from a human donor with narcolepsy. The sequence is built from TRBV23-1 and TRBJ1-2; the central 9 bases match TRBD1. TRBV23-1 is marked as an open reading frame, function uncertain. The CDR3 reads CASRFTIPGQGNYGYTF. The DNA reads TGCGCCAGCAGATTCACGATCCCGGGACAGGGTAACTATGGCTACACCTTC.